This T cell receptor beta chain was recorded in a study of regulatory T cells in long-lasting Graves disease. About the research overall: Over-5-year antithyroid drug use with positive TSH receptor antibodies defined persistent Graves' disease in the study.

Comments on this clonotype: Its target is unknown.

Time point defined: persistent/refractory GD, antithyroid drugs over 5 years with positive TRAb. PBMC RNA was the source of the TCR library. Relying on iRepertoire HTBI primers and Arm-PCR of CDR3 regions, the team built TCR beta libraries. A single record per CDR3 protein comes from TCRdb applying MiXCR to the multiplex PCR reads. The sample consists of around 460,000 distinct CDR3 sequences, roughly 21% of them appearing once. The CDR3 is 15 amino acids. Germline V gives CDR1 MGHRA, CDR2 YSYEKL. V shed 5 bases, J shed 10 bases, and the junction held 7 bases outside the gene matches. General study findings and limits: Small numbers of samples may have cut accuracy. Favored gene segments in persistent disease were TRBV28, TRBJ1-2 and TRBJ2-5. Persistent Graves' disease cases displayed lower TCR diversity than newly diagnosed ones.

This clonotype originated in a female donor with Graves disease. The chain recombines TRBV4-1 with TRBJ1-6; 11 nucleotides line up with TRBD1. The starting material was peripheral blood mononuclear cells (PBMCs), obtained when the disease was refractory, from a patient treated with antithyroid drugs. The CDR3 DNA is TGCGCCAGCAGCTACCTCCGGGACAGGGGGTCACCCCTCCACTTT. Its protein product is CASSYLRDRGSPLHF.